This T cell receptor beta chain was documented in a study of blood T cell repertoires in COVID-19 (dated by TCRdb to 2020 to 2021). Notes on the research overall: Samples covering the acute and convalescent phases of COVID-19 were provided by collaborators in the United States, Italy and Spain. The repertoires were made available in a free public database intended to serve as a resource for research on the immune response to SARS-CoV-2. Samples came from the ongoing ImmuneRACE study (first 160 participants) plus 1,254 subjects from 6 global collaborators. Nearly every sample came with metadata listing a de-identified subject ID, COVID-19 status, age in years and sex. The material from the prospective study consisted of cDNA or gDNA derived from T cells, B-cell-depleted T cells, or PBMCs. Where available, HLA class I and class II types were taken from metadata supplied by the sample provider and were not determined by assay-based typing. The dataset comprised deeply sampled blood TCRbeta repertoires from subjects exposed to, actively infected with, or recovered from COVID-19.

Collaborating institutions collected whole blood in K2EDTA tubes following their own protocols. For TCRbeta analysis, collaborators shipped samples as frozen whole blood, isolated PBMCs, or DNA extracted from either of those sample types. Overall study outcomes, separate from this receptor: The amount of clinical and demographic metadata varied by source and participant and was provided uncurated.

The V and J ends are trimmed by 4 bases and 7 bases, leaving 16 bases between them. Its CDR3 holds 15 amino acids, cysteine through phenylalanine. Only the CDR3 DNA stays, 45 bases, in frame from base 1. The germline V gene encodes CDR1 LNHDA and CDR2 SQIVND (reference sequence). The immunoSEQ Assay, a bias-controlled multiplex PCR, was used to amplify TCRbeta CDR3 regions from genomic DNA. The original pipeline was this. The number of nucleated cells in each sample was estimated from the amplification of reference gene primers within the assay. Sequence reads were collapsed and filtered to measure the absolute abundance of every unique TCRbeta CDR3 rearrangement. Productive Simpson clonality was computed per sample as the square root of Simpson's diversity index over productive rearrangements. TCRdb carries this immuneACCESS record with in-frame sequences only. Its versions omit some clonotypes, under half of them owing to an unresolved V gene in the studies checked, with the rest unexplained. V, J and clone size are taken as reported in that table, and D and trimming were inferred from the DNA itself. The sample table holds around 78,000 clones, of which more than 80% were seen once. Together, the top ten hold 25% to 30% of the sample.

Comment on this clone: The clone's antigen remains unknown. It has no much larger one-base neighbor in the sample; base qualities were not kept.

The sample comprised peripheral blood. The TCR comes from a man between 45 and 60 years old with active or convalescent COVID-19. The rearranged segments are TRBV19 and TRBJ1-4; TRBD1 is a weak D gene call, 6 bases matching. The CDR3: CASSRETGRGEKLFF. The DNA sequence is TGTGCCAGTAGTAGGGAAACAGGGAGAGGTGAAAAACTGTTTTTT.